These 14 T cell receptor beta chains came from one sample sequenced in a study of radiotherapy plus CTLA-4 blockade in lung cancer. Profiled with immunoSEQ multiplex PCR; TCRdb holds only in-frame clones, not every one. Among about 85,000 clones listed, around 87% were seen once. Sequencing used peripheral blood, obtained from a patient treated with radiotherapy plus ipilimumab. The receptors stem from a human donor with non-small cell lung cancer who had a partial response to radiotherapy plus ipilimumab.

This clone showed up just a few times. CDR3 loop: CASSFRGTGGYTF. The CDR3 DNA is TGTGCCAGCAGCTTCAGGGGGACGGGGGGCTACACCTTC. V gene TRBV5-6 combines with J gene TRBJ1-2; 7 positions match TRBD1. Looked up from germline, CDR1 is SGHDT and CDR2 is YYEEEE. CDR3 size: 13 residues. The V and J ends lost 2 bases and 8 bases, in that order; junction bases with no gene match: 6.

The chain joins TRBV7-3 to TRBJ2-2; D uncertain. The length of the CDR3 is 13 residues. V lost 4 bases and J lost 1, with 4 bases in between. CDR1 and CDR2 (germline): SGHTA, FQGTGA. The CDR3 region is CASSSKNTGELFF. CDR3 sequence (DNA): TGTGCCAGCAGCTCTAAGAACACCGGGGAGCTGTTTTTT.

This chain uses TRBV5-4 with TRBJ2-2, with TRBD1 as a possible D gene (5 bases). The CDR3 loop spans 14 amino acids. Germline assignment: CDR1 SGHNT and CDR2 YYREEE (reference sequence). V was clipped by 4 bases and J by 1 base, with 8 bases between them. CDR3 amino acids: CASSGDRNTGELFF. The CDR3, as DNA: TGTGCCAGCAGCGGCGACAGGAACACCGGGGAGCTGTTTTTT.

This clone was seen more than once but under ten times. CDR3 in amino acids: CASSLGLTSGASTDTQYF. CDR3 DNA sequence: TGTGCCAGCAGCTTAGGCCTGACTAGCGGAGCTAGCACAGATACGCAGTATTTT. The chain links TRBV11-2 to TRBJ2-3; 9 bases agree with TRBD2. The CDR3 has 18 amino acids. CDR1 and CDR2 from the germline V gene are SGHAT and FQNNGV. The V gene end was trimmed by 1 base and the J gene end by 0 bases; junction bases not matched to a gene: 8.

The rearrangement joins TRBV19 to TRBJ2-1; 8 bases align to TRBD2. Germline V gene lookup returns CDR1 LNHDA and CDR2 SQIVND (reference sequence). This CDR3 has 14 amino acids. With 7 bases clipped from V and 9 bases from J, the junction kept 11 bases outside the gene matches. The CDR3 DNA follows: TGTGCCAGTACGAGGTTTAGCGGGGAGAGTGAGCAGTTCTTC. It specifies CASTRFSGESEQFF.

The CDR3 DNA reads as TGTGCCAGCAGCGTCACTGGGGCCAACGTCCTGACTTTC. It codes for CASSVTGANVLTF. This chain joins TRBV9 and TRBJ2-6; D is undetermined. Germline CDR1 and CDR2: SGDLS and YYNGEE. This CDR3 contains 13 residues. V lost 2 bases and J 2 bases, leaving 2 bases between the germline ends.

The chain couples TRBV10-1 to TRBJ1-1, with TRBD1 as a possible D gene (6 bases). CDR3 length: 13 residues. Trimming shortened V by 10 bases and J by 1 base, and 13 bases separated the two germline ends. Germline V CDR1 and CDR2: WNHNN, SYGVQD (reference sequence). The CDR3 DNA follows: TGCGCCACCGCACCCAGGGGGAACACTGAAGCTTTCTTT. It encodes CATAPRGNTEAFF.

The CDR3 DNA reads TGTGCCAGCAGTGAACCGGGACTCAAGCAGTACTTC. Translating gives CASSEPGLKQYF. The chain uses TRBV6-1 and TRBJ2-7, with D possibly matching TRBD2 (6 bases). Germline CDR1 reads MNHNS; CDR2 reads SASEGT. The CDR3 is made up of 12 amino acids. Trimming left V 2 bases short and J 8 bases short, with 10 bases between.

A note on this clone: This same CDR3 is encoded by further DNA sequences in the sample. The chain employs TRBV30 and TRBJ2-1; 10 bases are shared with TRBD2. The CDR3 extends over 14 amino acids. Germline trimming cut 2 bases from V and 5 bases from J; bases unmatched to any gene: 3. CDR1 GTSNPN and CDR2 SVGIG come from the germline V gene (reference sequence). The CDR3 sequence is CAWSPGLANNEQFF. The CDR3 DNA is TGTGCCTGGAGTCCGGGACTAGCGAACAATGAGCAGTTCTTC. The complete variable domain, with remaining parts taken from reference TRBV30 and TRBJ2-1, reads SQTIHQWPATLVQPVGSPLSLECTVEGTSNPNLYWYRQAAGRGLQLLFYSVGIGQISSEVPQNLSASRPQDRQFILSSKKLLLSDSGFYLCAWSPGLANNEQFFGPGTRLTVL.

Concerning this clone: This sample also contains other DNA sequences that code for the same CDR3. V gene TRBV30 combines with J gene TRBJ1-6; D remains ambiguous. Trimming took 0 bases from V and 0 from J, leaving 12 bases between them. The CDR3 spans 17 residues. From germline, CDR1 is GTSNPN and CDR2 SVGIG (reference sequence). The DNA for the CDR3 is TGTGCCTGGAGTGTATTTAGAACGAGCTCCTATAATTCACCCCTCCACTTT. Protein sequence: CAWSVFRTSSYNSPLHF. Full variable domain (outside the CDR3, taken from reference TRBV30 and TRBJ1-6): SQTIHQWPATLVQPVGSPLSLECTVEGTSNPNLYWYRQAAGRGLQLLFYSVGIGQISSEVPQNLSASRPQDRQFILSSKKLLLSDSGFYLCAWSVFRTSSYNSPLHFGNGTRLTVT.

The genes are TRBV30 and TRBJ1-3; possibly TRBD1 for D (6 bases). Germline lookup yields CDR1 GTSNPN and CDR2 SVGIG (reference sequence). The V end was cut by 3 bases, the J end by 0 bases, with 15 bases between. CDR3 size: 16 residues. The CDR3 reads CAWRATGSSSGNTIYF. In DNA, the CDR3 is TGTGCCTGGAGGGCCACAGGGTCAAGCTCTGGAAACACCATATATTTT. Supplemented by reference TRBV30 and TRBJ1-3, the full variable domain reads SQTIHQWPATLVQPVGSPLSLECTVEGTSNPNLYWYRQAAGRGLQLLFYSVGIGQISSEVPQNLSASRPQDRQFILSSKKLLLSDSGFYLCAWRATGSSSGNTIYFGEGSWLTVV.

CDR3 protein: CASSPRRGFDYGYTF. The CDR3 coding sequence is TGTGCCAGCAGCCCCCGGCGGGGATTCGACTATGGCTACACCTTC. The rearrangement links TRBV7-2 to TRBJ1-2; no firm D call. The CDR3 consists of 15 residues. Trimming pared 5 bases from V and 3 bases from J, leaving 16 bases between. CDR1 and CDR2 from the germline V gene are SGHTA and FQGNSA.

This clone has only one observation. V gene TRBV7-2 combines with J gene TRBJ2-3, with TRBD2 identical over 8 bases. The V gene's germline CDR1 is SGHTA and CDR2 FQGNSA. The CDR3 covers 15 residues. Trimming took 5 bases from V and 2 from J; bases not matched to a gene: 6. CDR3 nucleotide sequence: TGTGCCAGCAGCCGGTTACTAGCGGACACAGATACGCAGTATTTT. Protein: CASSRLLADTDTQYF.

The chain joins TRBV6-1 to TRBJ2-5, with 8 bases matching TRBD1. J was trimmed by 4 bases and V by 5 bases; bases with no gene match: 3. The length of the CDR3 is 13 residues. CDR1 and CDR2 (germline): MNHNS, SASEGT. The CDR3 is CASSRQGRETQYF. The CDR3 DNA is TGTGCCAGCAGTCGACAGGGGAGAGAGACCCAGTACTTC.